This TCR beta chain was recorded in a study of PD-1 blockade in classical Hodgkin lymphoma. The CDR3 contains 16 residues. The ends lost 2 bases at V and 11 bases at J; junction bases unmatched: 18. Germline lookup yields CDR1 SGHKS and CDR2 YYEKEE (reference sequence). This sample's time point: cycle 4 day 1 (C4D1), after 6 weeks of nivolumab. No patient escaped relapse after autologous stem cell transplantation, and brentuximab vedotin exposure varied. The assay was immunoSEQ multiplex PCR, and TCRdb's table has in-frame clones only and misses some. The sample carries 25,000 to 30,000 clones, around four fifths recorded once.

The rearrangement links TRBV5-5 to TRBJ2-5; 7 nucleotides match TRBD1. The receptor's source is a human donor with classical Hodgkin lymphoma. The sample in question was peripheral blood mononuclear cells (PBMCs), obtained before the fourth cycle of nivolumab. The CDR3: CASSLREGTDREEQYF. The CDR3 DNA reads as TGTGCCAGCAGCTTAAGAGAAGGGACAGATCGAGAGGAGCAGTACTTC.